Here is one T cell receptor beta chain with its context. This sample was taken from a study of T cells after yellow fever vaccination. V was trimmed by 4 bases and J by 4 bases, leaving 13 bases between them. The CDR3 covers 14 residues. TCRdb independently ran MiXCR on the 5' RACE reads; one entry per CDR3 protein. The data contain 95,000 to 150,000 distinct CDR3 sequences, about 16% of them singletons. J is TRBJ2-5 and V is TRBV12-3 or TRBV12-4; D might be TRBD2 (5 bases). The sample here was CD8+ T cells sorted from PBMCs, taken 5 days after the yellow fever booster vaccination. The TCR sequence derives from a man between 18 and 35 years old who received the YFV17D yellow fever vaccine. As DNA, the CDR3 is TGTGCCAGCAGTTCGGACTTATTCGTAGAGACCCAGTACTTC. This encodes CASSSDLFVETQYF.